Presented here are 15 T cell receptor beta chains from one specimen sequenced in a study of Tregs in tolerant kidney transplant recipients (dated by TCRdb to between 2018 and 2020). Library preparation used the immunoSEQ multiplex PCR assay. TCRdb provides this immuneACCESS table in a form limited to in-frame rearrangements. Some clones are lacking; in checked studies, under half of them reflect an unresolved V gene, and why the rest are absent is not known. This sample's clone table shows about 48,000 clones. The leading ten clones occupy around 0.88% of the sample. Reading the label with the study, this specimen's time point is: blood sample drawn before combined kidney and bone marrow transplant. The sample consisted of CD4+ T cells from blood, taken before the transplant. These receptors were obtained from a human donor who received a combined kidney and bone marrow transplant.

Regarding this clone: The missing CDR3 end, 3 residues past where the read stops, is filled in from the germline J gene. The chain joins TRBV4-1 to TRBJ2-5; 8 bases match TRBD1. The V gene end was trimmed by 4 bases and the J gene end by 5 bases; junction bases not matched to a gene: 6. CDR1 and CDR2 (germline): MGHRA, YSYEKL. There are 14 residues in the CDR3. CDR3 region: CASSRQGALETQYF. CDR3 DNA (partial): TGCGCCAGCAGCCGGCAGGGGGCTCTGGAGACC.

Regarding this clone: From the germline J gene comes the end of the CDR3, since the read stops 3 residues before it. The chain employs TRBV5-4 and TRBJ1-2, with a tentative D call TRBD1 (5 bases). Trimming stripped 4 bases from V and 3 bases from J, with 10 bases between. The CDR3 covers 13 residues. Per germline, CDR1 SGHNT and CDR2 YYREEE (reference sequence). CDR3 residues: CASSPQEDYGYTF. The DNA read from the CDR3 is TGTGCCAGCAGCCCACAGGAAGACTATGGC.

Comments on this clone: Read data end 3 residues before the CDR3 end; the end is taken from the germline J gene. V and J are TRBV20-1 and TRBJ2-7; 8 nucleotides agree with TRBD2. J gave up 3 bases and V 6 bases, and 4 bases lay outside the gene matches. The CDR3 runs 12 residues. Germline V gives CDR1 DFQATT, CDR2 SNEGSKA (reference sequence). The chain's CDR3 is CSARGGRYEQYF. CDR3 bases read: TGCAGTGCCCGGGGGGGCCGCTACGAG.

A note on this clone: The read ends 3 residues before the CDR3 terminus; that terminus is restored from the germline J gene. This chain uses TRBV5-6 with TRBJ1-1, with a weak D call TRBD1 (5 bases). The CDR3 extends over 15 amino acids. Per the germline V gene, CDR1 is SGHDT and CDR2 is YYEEEE. With 3 bases removed from V and 4 bases from J, the gap between germline ends came to 16 bases. CDR3 amino acids: CASSSMGGSGTEAFF. The sequenced CDR3 bases are TGTGCCAGCAGCTCGATGGGGGGATCGGGCACTGAA.

As for this clone: The read terminates 3 residues before the CDR3 end, so the remaining end is supplied by the germline J gene. This chain links TRBV5-1 with TRBJ2-5, with 10 nucleotides matching TRBD1. The CDR3 loop spans 15 amino acids. Germline loops: CDR1 SGHRS, CDR2 YFSETQ. After removal of 4 bases from V and 2 bases from J, the junction contained 5 bases not matched to a gene. The CDR3 sequence: CASSPGTGDQETQYF. The sequenced part of the CDR3 DNA is TGCGCCAGCAGCCCCGGGACAGGGGATCAAGAGACC. Full variable domain (remainder filled in from reference TRBV5-1 and TRBJ2-5): KAGVTQTPRYLIKTRGQQVTLSCSPISGHRSVSWYQQTPGQGLQFLFEYFSETQRNKGNFPGRFSGRQFSNSRSEMNVSTLELGDSALYLCASSPGTGDQETQYFGPGTRLLVL.

With regard to this clone: The CDR3 end is not reached by the read, which stops 3 residues before it; the germline J gene fills it in. The chain links TRBV7-6 to TRBJ2-3; D is possibly TRBD2 (6 bases). CDR1 and CDR2 (germline): SGHVS, FNYEAQ. The CDR3 extends over 16 amino acids. Trimming cost V 5 bases and J 0 bases, with 15 bases left between them. The CDR3 is CASSAVGGLSTDTQYF. The sequenced CDR3 bases are TGTGCCAGCAGCGCCGTAGGAGGGCTCAGCACAGATACG.

For this clone: Coverage ceases 3 residues before the CDR3 finishes, and the germline J gene fills in the end. The chain couples TRBV18 to TRBJ1-1; 8 nucleotides match TRBD1. Per the germline V gene, CDR1 is KGHSH and CDR2 is LQKENI. The CDR3 has 14 amino acids. Trimming at V came to 3 bases and at J to 7 bases, leaving 7 bases not matched to a gene. This CDR3 is CASSPGTGRLEAFF. The part of the CDR3 DNA that was read is TGTGCCAGCTCACCTGGGACAGGTCGACTTGAA.

With respect to this clone: The read ends 3 residues early relative to the CDR3; the germline J gene fills the gap. The chain uses TRBV7-2 and TRBJ1-1, with 8 bases that match TRBD1. CDR1 SGHTA and CDR2 FQGNSA come from the germline V gene. With V trimmed by 4 bases and J by 4 bases, 5 bases remained unmatched. The CDR3 totals 14 residues. The covered CDR3 bases are TGTGCCAGCAGCTCAGGACAGGGTTTCACTGAA. Translation: CASSSGQGFTE. The whole CDR3 protein is CASSSGQGFTEAFF. Variable domain in full (rest from reference TRBV7-2 and TRBJ1-1): GAGVSQSPSNKVTEKGKDVELRCDPISGHTALYWYRQSLGQGLEFLIYFQGNSAPDKSGLPSDRFSAERTGGSVSTLTIQRTQQEDSAVYLCASSSGQGFTEAFFGQGTRLTVV.

Regarding this clone: The CDR3 goes on 3 residues after the read ends, and that part is filled in from the germline J gene. This rearrangement joins TRBV20-1 to TRBJ2-1, with D maybe TRBD2 (5 bases). Germline V CDR1 and CDR2: DFQATT, SNEGSKA (reference sequence). V was trimmed by 3 bases and J by 7 bases, leaving 16 bases between them. There are 14 residues in the CDR3. CDR3 sequence reads: CSARPGVGGNEQFF. CDR3 DNA (partial): TGCAGTGCTAGGCCCGGGGTGGGTGGGAATGAG.

As to this clone: The CDR3 end lies 3 residues beyond the end of the read and is filled in from the germline J gene. The chain has TRBV7-3 and TRBJ2-5; 10 bases align to TRBD1. The germline gives CDR1 SGHTA, CDR2 FQGTGA. The CDR3 has 14 amino acids. After removal of 5 bases from V and 5 bases from J, the junction contained 5 bases not matched to a gene. The part of the CDR3 DNA that was read is TGTGCCAGCAGCGATCCGGGACAGGGGGAGACC. This codes for CASSDPGQGET. The entire CDR3 sequence reads CASSDPGQGETQYF.

Comments on this clone: Sequencing ends 3 residues short of the CDR3 end; the germline J gene provides the rest. The rearrangement links TRBV5-1 to TRBJ2-1; the match to TRBD2 covers 8 bases. This CDR3 region has 14 residues. The V gene end was trimmed by 0 bases and the J gene end by 9 bases; junction bases not matched to a gene: 5. Germline V gene sequence: CDR1 SGHRS, CDR2 YFSETQ. CDR3 region: CASSLAGGEGEQFF. The sequenced CDR3 bases are TGCGCCAGCAGCTTGGCGGGAGGGGAGGGTGAG.

Points on this clone: The read finishes 3 residues shy of the CDR3 end, and the germline J gene is used to complete it. The J gene is TRBJ1-4, the V gene TRBV29-1, with a possible D match to TRBD1 (5 bases). The CDR3 loop spans 12 amino acids. Trimming shortened V by 7 bases and J by 7 bases, and 13 bases separated the two germline ends. CDR1 is SQVTM, CDR2 ANQGSEA, per germline. CDR3 residues: CSGLGGGEKLFF. The CDR3 DNA, read in part, is TGCAGCGGGCTCGGGGGGGGTGAAAAA.

A word on this clone: The CDR3 extends 3 residues past the end of the read, so its final part is completed from the germline J gene. V gene TRBV7-3 combines with J gene TRBJ2-1; D may be TRBD2 (7 bases). Trimming left V 3 bases short and J 7 bases short, with 13 bases between. Germline V gene lookup returns CDR1 SGHTA and CDR2 FQGTGA. CDR3 length: 14 amino acids. The CDR3 DNA, read in part, is TGTGCCAGCAGCTTCCCGGGGGGCGCGAATGAG. Protein product: CASSFPGGANE. The complete CDR3 reads CASSFPGGANEQFF.

Concerning this clone: The read stops 3 residues short of the end of the CDR3; the missing end is completed from the germline J gene. The V call is TRBV20-1, the J call TRBJ1-2; a possible D gene is TRBD1 (5 bases). CDR3 size: 14 residues. Trimming took 0 bases from V and 5 from J, leaving 13 bases between them. CDR1 is DFQATT, CDR2 SNEGSKA, per germline (reference sequence). The sequenced part of the CDR3 DNA is TGCAGTGCTAGAGAGGGGGGGATCGCGTATGGC. Protein product: CSAREGGIAYG. From start to end, the CDR3 is CSAREGGIAYGYTF.

Turning to this clone: The read ends 3 residues shy of where the CDR3 ends; the end is completed using the germline J gene. V and J are TRBV6-4 and TRBJ1-2; TRBD1 matches at 8 bases. Germline V gene data show CDR1 as MRHNA and CDR2 as SNTAGT. CDR3 length: 13 amino acids. CDR3 DNA (partial): TGTGCCAGCAGTCACGGGACAGGCCGCGGC. Its protein product is CASSHGTGRG. The whole CDR3 sequence reads CASSHGTGRGYTF.